A selection of T cell receptor beta chains follows, all from one sample in a study of OX40 agonist ivuxolimab in advanced cancers. TCRdb's copy holds only in-frame clones and misses some; the assay was immunoSEQ multiplex PCR. The data show about 61,000 clones, around 86% seen once. The sample consisted of CD4+ or CD8+ T cells sorted from blood, taken in a trial of the OX40 agonist ivuxolimab. The receptors here all came from an adult with an advanced solid tumor such as melanoma, head and neck, liver or kidney cancer. Each CDR3 is given with its conserved first and last residue. D genes are given only for firm matches. The size field is filled for only some rows; it gives once, few, many or a size class.

D	V	size	J	CDR3	DNA
NA	TRBV7-8	once	TRBJ1-4	CASSSRGVATNEKLFF	TGTGCCAGCAGCTCCCGAGGGGTGGCAACTAATGAAAAACTGTTTTTT
TRBD1	TRBV15	NA	TRBJ2-1	CATSRELLPGQGLNEQFF	TGTGCCACCAGCAGAGAGTTATTACCGGGACAGGGGCTGAATGAGCAGTTCTTC
TRBD1	TRBV27	NA	TRBJ2-7	CASSPGQGAPYEQYF	TGTGCCAGCAGTCCGGGACAGGGGGCTCCCTACGAGCAGTACTTC
TRBD2	TRBV5-6	NA	TRBJ2-3	CASSSDPGLAGGPAGYF	TGTGCCAGCAGCTCCGACCCGGGACTAGCGGGGGGGCCCGCGGGGTATTTT
NA	TRBV6-5	NA	TRBJ2-2	CASGPFNGELFF	TGTGCCAGCGGACCATTCAACGGGGAGCTGTTTTTT
NA	TRBV9	NA	TRBJ2-7	CASSGGIGGEGTHEQYF	TGTGCCAGCAGCGGTGGTATTGGGGGCGAGGGGACCCACGAGCAGTACTTC
NA	TRBV27	NA	TRBJ2-3	CASSSLFRDPIDF	TGTGCCAGCAGTTCACTTTTCCGGGACCCTATAGATTTT
NA	TRBV6-1	NA	TRBJ1-5	CASRKGDQPQHF	TGTGCCAGCAGGAAGGGGGATCAGCCCCAGCATTTT
NA	TRBV14	NA	TRBJ1-1	CASSQVVGATEAFF	TGTGCCAGCAGCCAAGTAGTTGGGGCCACTGAAGCTTTCTTT
NA	TRBV5-6	few	TRBJ1-6	CASSPRVFLNSPLHF	TGTGCCAGCAGCCCCAGGGTGTTCCTAAATTCACCCCTCCACTTT
NA	TRBV5-1	once	TRBJ2-5	CASSLEGGGETQYF	TGCGCCAGCAGCTTGGAGGGAGGAGGAGAGACCCAGTACTTC
NA	TRBV30	NA	TRBJ2-2	CAWSAVEGGELFF	TGTGCCTGGAGTGCGGTCGAGGGCGGGGAGCTGTTTTTT
NA	TRBV6-5	NA	TRBJ1-6	CASSYLRQTVGSPLHF	TGTGCCAGCAGTTACCTACGACAGACAGTGGGCTCACCCCTCCACTTT
NA	TRBV5-1	NA	TRBJ2-7	CASSLGPGESDEQYF	TGCGCCAGCAGCTTGGGGCCAGGGGAATCCGACGAGCAGTACTTC
NA	TRBV4-1	NA	TRBJ1-6	CASNQEPYNSPLHF	TGCGCCAGCAACCAAGAACCCTATAATTCACCCCTCCACTTT
NA	TRBV4-3	NA	TRBJ2-3	CASSQDWPGATDTQYF	TGCGCCAGCAGCCAAGATTGGCCGGGGGCCACAGATACGCAGTATTTT
TRBD1	TRBV6-1	NA	TRBJ2-7	CAILGSGTGVYEQYF	TGTGCCATCCTAGGGTCCGGGACAGGGGTTTACGAGCAGTACTTC
TRBD2	TRBV19	NA	TRBJ2-1	CASSIALAEYNEQFF	TGTGCCAGTAGTATAGCCCTAGCGGAGTACAATGAGCAGTTCTTC
TRBD2	TRBV6-5	once	TRBJ2-5	CASSSGTRSETQYF	TGTGCCAGCAGTTCCGGGACTAGGTCAGAGACCCAGTACTTC
TRBD1	TRBV5-1	NA	TRBJ1-4	CASSLAGQGNEKLFF	TGCGCCAGCAGCTTGGCCGGACAGGGGAATGAAAAACTGTTTTTT
TRBD1	TRBV5-1	NA	TRBJ2-1	CASSGQGASNEQFF	TGCGCCAGCAGCGGGCAGGGGGCAAGCAATGAGCAGTTCTTC
TRBD1	TRBV27	NA	TRBJ2-7	CASSSGQGARTYEQYF	TGTGCCAGCAGTTCGGGACAGGGGGCGCGGACCTACGAGCAGTACTTC
TRBD1	TRBV6-6	NA	TRBJ2-3	CASSDRDPTDTQYF	TGTGCCAGCAGCGACAGGGACCCCACAGATACGCAGTATTTT
NA	TRBV6-5	NA	TRBJ2-7	CASSYAAWSSYEQYF	TGTGCCAGCAGTTACGCGGCCTGGAGCTCCTACGAGCAGTACTTC
NA	TRBV19	NA	TRBJ2-2	CASSIVRRGELFF	TGTGCCAGTAGTATCGTCCGGCGCGGGGAGCTGTTTTTT
NA	TRBV10-3	NA	TRBJ2-7	CAIRAEGGSDEQYF	TGTGCCATCAGGGCCGAGGGGGGCTCCGACGAGCAGTACTTC
NA	TRBV4-2	NA	TRBJ1-2	CASSQDLGDNYGYTF	TGTGCCAGCAGCCAAGATCTCGGGGATAACTATGGCTACACCTTC
NA	TRBV4-1	once	TRBJ1-5	CASSQGAIRSNQPQHF	TGCGCCAGCAGCCAAGGGGCAATTAGAAGCAATCAGCCCCAGCATTTT
NA	TRBV25-1	NA	TRBJ2-3	CASSDQGRATQYF	TGTGCCAGCAGTGATCAGGGGCGGGCTACGCAGTATTTT
NA	TRBV7-2	NA	TRBJ1-4	CASSWGGATNEKLFF	TGTGCCAGCAGCTGGGGGGGTGCAACTAATGAAAAACTGTTTTTT
TRBD1	TRBV28	NA	TRBJ1-1	CASSDYRGWNTEAFF	TGTGCCAGCAGCGATTACAGGGGGTGGAACACTGAAGCTTTCTTT
NA	TRBV30	NA	TRBJ1-6	CAWRRSSGPLHF	TGTGCCTGGAGGAGGAGCTCGGGGCCCCTCCACTTT
TRBD1	TRBV5-1	once	TRBJ1-2	CASSYRDRGYGYTF	TGCGCCAGCAGCTACCGGGACAGGGGTTATGGCTACACCTTC
NA	TRBV5-1	NA	TRBJ1-3	CASSFQGPLSGNTIYF	TGCGCCAGCAGCTTTCAAGGCCCCCTCTCTGGAAACACCATATATTTT
TRBD1	TRBV7-9	once	TRBJ1-1	CASSFDRGEAFF	TGTGCCAGCAGCTTTGACAGGGGGGAAGCTTTCTTT
TRBD2	TRBV6-6	NA	TRBJ2-1	CASKDSGSNEQFF	TGTGCCAGCAAAGATAGCGGGTCAAATGAGCAGTTCTTC
TRBD1	TRBV18	NA	TRBJ2-7	CASSSGQITYEQYF	TGTGCCAGCTCCTCGGGACAGATTACCTACGAGCAGTACTTC
TRBD1	TRBV23-1	NA	TRBJ2-4	CASSHPTGGAKNIQYF	TGCGCCAGCAGTCATCCCACAGGGGGAGCCAAAAACATTCAGTACTTC
NA	TRBV19	few	TRBJ2-7	CASSTTGLPYEQYF	TGTGCCAGTAGTACTACAGGGTTACCCTACGAGCAGTACTTC
NA	TRBV28	NA	TRBJ1-5	CASSPTPNQPQHF	TGTGCCAGCAGTCCGACCCCCAATCAGCCCCAGCATTTT
NA	TRBV19	NA	TRBJ2-1	CASSMGELSNEQFF	TGTGCCAGTAGTATGGGCGAGCTTAGCAATGAGCAGTTCTTC
TRBD1	TRBV7-9	NA	TRBJ1-1	CASTPDRGLTEAFF	TGTGCCAGCACCCCGGACAGGGGTTTGACTGAAGCTTTCTTT
TRBD1	TRBV7-2	once	TRBJ1-1	CASSLVSGGAGTEAFF	TGTGCCAGCAGCTTAGTATCAGGGGGCGCCGGCACTGAAGCTTTCTTT
TRBD1	TRBV2	once	TRBJ1-2	CASNRGRDYGYTF	TGTGCCAGCAACAGGGGTAGGGACTATGGCTACACCTTC
TRBD2	TRBV7-3	NA	TRBJ2-2	CASSPTSGDFGELFF	TGTGCCAGCAGCCCAACTAGCGGGGATTTCGGGGAGCTGTTTTTT
NA	TRBV6-5	NA	TRBJ1-2	CASSLTGIGYGYTF	TGTGCCAGCAGTTTAACCGGGATAGGGTATGGCTACACCTTC
NA	TRBV4-1	NA	TRBJ1-1	CASSQGGSSRGRTEAFF	TGCGCCAGCAGCCAAGGGGGATCAAGCAGGGGAAGGACTGAAGCTTTCTTT